This T cell receptor beta chain emerged from a study of blood T cell repertoires in COVID-19. On the study more broadly: The study drew acute and convalescent COVID-19 samples from the United States, Italy and Spain. From T cells, B-cell-depleted T cells, or PBMCs came the material, which was cDNA or gDNA.

Original processing methods: How many nucleated cells were present was estimated from reference gene primer amplification. TCRdb's copy holds only in-frame clones and misses some; the assay was immunoSEQ multiplex PCR. The DNA was the basis for D and trimming; V, J and clone size are from that table. Counted here are about 57,000 clones, roughly 78% occurring once; the ten biggest clones make up around 8.2%. With 6 bases clipped from V and 5 bases from J, the junction kept 10 bases outside the gene matches. The length of the CDR3 is 15 residues. Germline V gives CDR1 MNHNY, CDR2 SVGAGI (reference sequence).

Sequencing was carried out using peripheral blood. The chain employs TRBV6-6 and TRBJ2-1; 7 bases are shared with TRBD1. The source is a woman older than 75 with acute or convalescent COVID-19. CDR3 region: CASRPGQAWDNEQFF. For the CDR3, the DNA is TGTGCCAGCAGACCCGGACAGGCTTGGGACAATGAGCAGTTCTTC.